This TCR beta chain was profiled in a study of spatial heterogeneity in lung cancer. Study context: The donors were approximately 65 patients with non-small cell lung cancer that was early-stage and untreated. Researchers sequenced follow-up PBMC samples if they had them, and these came a median of approximately 22 months after resection.

One entry per CDR3 protein, called by TCRdb with MiXCR from the 5' RACE reads. Altogether 15,000 to 20,000 distinct CDR3 sequences are present, more than 8% being singletons, with the ten largest covering 20% to 25%. This clonotype has at least ten counts. Time point: blood at routine non-recurrence follow-up after resection. Unsorted whole RNA from tumor, nontumor lung or frozen PBMC underwent sequencing. This CDR3 has 16 residues. Germline values: CDR1 LGHNA, CDR2 YSLEER. Trimming took 2 bases from V and 4 from J; bases not matched to a gene: 4. The chain recombines TRBV4-3 with TRBJ2-3, with TRBD2 matching over 12 bases. The clonotype originates from a male donor with early-stage non-small cell lung cancer. The sample in question was PBMCs, obtained at follow-up. The CDR3 here is CASSQILAGGSDTQYF. The DNA of the CDR3 is TGCGCCAGCAGCCAAATACTAGCGGGGGGATCAGATACGCAGTATTTT.